This T cell receptor beta chain was recorded in a study of cytomegalovirus exposure and HLA in healthy donors. Findings of the study overall: Reported performance of the classifier showed diagnosis of cytomegalovirus status with high specificity and sensitivity. Fewer than 200 TCR beta chains were listed as cytomegalovirus-associated.

Among the roughly 120 subjects of the validation cohort, separate from the approximately 700-subject first cohort, were the donors. Produced via immunoSEQ multiplex PCR; TCRdb's table is partial and in-frame only. Of roughly 82,000 clones listed, 85% to 95% are singletons. As regards this clone: Its matching antigen is unknown.

The CDR3 is 11 residues long. CDR1 is SGHKS, CDR2 YYEKEE, per germline (reference sequence). V lost 2 bases to trimming and J lost 5 bases, with 4 bases between them. This clonotype was sampled from a man aged 18 to 30 in good health and CMV-seronegative. The chain is built from TRBV5-5 and TRBJ2-5; D unclear. Sequenced sample: PBMCs. The CDR3 here is CASSFYETQYF. Written as DNA, the CDR3 is TGTGCCAGCAGCTTCTACGAGACCCAGTACTTC.